The TCR beta chain described here comes from a study of cytomegalovirus exposure and HLA in healthy donors. With 60 Vbeta and 13 Jbeta primers, the PCR was carried out. Methods used by the authors: An analysis that came later counted roughly 80 million unique TCR beta chains, roughly 11 million shared. TCRdb keeps only in-frame clones here, not all; method: immunoSEQ multiplex PCR. V, J and clone size are those of that table, while D and trimming were read from the DNA. Seen here are 30,000 to 40,000 clones, 40% to 45% observed once, and the top ten hold around 2%. The ends were cut back, 4 bases at V and 7 bases at J, with 23 bases in the middle. The CDR3 covers 16 residues. Per germline, CDR1 SGDLS and CDR2 YYNGEE.

The source material was PBMCs. The receptor was derived from a woman aged 45 to 65 in good health and CMV-seronegative. The gene calls are TRBV9 and TRBJ1-1; D is perhaps TRBD1 (6 bases). Here the CDR3 reads CASSPLSLGGRGEAFF. The CDR3 region has the DNA TGTGCCAGCAGCCCCCTATCCCTAGGGGGTAGGGGTGAAGCTTTCTTT.